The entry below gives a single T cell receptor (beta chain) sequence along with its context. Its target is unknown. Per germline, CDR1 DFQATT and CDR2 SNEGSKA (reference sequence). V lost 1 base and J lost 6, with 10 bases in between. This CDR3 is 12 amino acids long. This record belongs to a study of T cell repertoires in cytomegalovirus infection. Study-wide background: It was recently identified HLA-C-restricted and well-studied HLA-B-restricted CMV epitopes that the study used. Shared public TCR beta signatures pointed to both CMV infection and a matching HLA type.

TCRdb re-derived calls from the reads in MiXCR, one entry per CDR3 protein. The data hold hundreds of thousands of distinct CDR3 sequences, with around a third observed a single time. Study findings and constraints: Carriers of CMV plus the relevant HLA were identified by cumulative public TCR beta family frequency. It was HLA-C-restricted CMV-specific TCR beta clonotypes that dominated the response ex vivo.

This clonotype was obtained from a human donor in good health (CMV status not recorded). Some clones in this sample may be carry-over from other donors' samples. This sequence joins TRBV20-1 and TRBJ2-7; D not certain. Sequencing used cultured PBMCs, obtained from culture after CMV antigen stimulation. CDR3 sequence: CSARGPAGEQYF. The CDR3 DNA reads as TGCAGTGCTAGAGGTCCAGCTGGCGAGCAGTACTTC.